This record concerns one TCR beta chain sequence. Its antigen remains unidentified. This entry comes from a study of cytomegalovirus exposure and HLA in healthy donors. General study points: Reported findings show TCR beta sequences accurately forecast HLA-A and HLA-B alleles in most subjects. Rates of TCR association differed by HLA locus in a later analysis, with DRB1 highest and HLA-C lowest.

Trimming at V came to 4 bases and at J to 6 bases, leaving 12 bases not matched to a gene. Germline CDR1 SGHNT, CDR2 YYREEE (reference sequence). The CDR3 is 16 amino acids. Primers: 60 Vbeta forward and 13 Jbeta reverse. Methods used by the authors: A later analysis tallied 75 million to 80 million unique TCR beta chains, 9.5 million to 14 million of them shared. This table comes from immunoSEQ multiplex PCR, and its TCRdb copy is limited to in-frame clones, with some not included. V, J and clone size are those of that table, while D and trimming were read from the DNA. This repertoire shows about 100,000 clones, 78% found once; its top ten account for less than 0.95%.

The V call is TRBV5-4, the J call TRBJ1-2; 10 bases line up with TRBD1. This TCR was sampled from an older woman in good health and CMV-seronegative. Sample: PBMCs. The CDR3 spells CASSTPRQGALHGYTF. The CDR3, as DNA: TGTGCCAGCAGCACGCCTCGACAGGGGGCGCTTCATGGCTACACCTTC.